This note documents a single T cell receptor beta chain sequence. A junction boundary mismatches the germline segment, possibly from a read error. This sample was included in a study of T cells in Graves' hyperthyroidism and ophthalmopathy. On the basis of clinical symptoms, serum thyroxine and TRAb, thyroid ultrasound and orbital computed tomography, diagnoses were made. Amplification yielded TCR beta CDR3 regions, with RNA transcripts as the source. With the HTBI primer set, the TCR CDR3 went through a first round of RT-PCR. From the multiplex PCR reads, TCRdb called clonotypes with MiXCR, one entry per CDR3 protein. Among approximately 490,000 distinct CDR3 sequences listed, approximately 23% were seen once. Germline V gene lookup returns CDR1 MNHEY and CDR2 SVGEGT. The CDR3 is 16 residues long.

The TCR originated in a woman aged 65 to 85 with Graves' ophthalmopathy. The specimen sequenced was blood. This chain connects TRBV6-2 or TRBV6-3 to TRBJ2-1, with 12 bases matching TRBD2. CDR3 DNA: TGTGTCAGCAGTTACCGAAGGACTAGCGGGATGGCTGAGCAGTTCTTC. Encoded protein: CVSSYRRTSGMAEQFF.